This entry is about one TCR beta chain. Antigen: not known. V dropped 6 bases and J dropped 6 bases, with 19 bases sitting between them. This CDR3 is 15 amino acids long. CDR1 is MGHDK, CDR2 SYGVNS, per germline. This sample was included in a study of T cell responses to AZD1222 COVID-19 vaccine. Overall study findings and caveats: Donors in the cohort were predominantly white British and more often female, and clonal diversity was possibly underestimated.

Assay: immunoSEQ multiplex PCR; the TCRdb copy retains only in-frame clones and omits some. The table includes roughly 150,000 clones, roughly 91% detected once. Specimen: peripheral blood, collected 28 days after the second AZD1222 dose. The chain is built from TRBV25-1 and TRBJ2-3; perhaps TRBD1 as D (6 bases). The sequence was obtained from an adult who received the AZD1222 COVID-19 vaccine. This chain's CDR3 is CASRESRSQGDTQYF. The CDR3, as DNA: TGTGCCAGCAGAGAGTCGCGGAGCCAGGGGGATACGCAGTATTTT.